This T cell receptor beta chain originates from a study of T cells in Graves' hyperthyroidism and ophthalmopathy. Amplification yielded TCR beta CDR3 regions, with RNA transcripts as the source. Primed by the HTBI set, a first-round RT-PCR was run on the TCR CDR3. TCRdb passed the multiplex PCR reads through MiXCR, listing each CDR3 protein once. The sample comprises almost 600,000 distinct CDR3 sequences, about half of which are singletons, and approximately 8.4% rests with the top ten. This clonotype was seen more than once but under ten times. The receptor comes from a woman aged 18-29 years with Graves' hyperthyroidism. The specimen sequenced was peripheral blood or thyroid tissue (not recorded which).

Written as DNA, the CDR3 is TGTGCCAGCAGATCCAACATGCTGGGGATGACCGGGGAGCTGTTTTTT. This translates into CASRSNMLGMTGELFF. This rearrangement joins TRBV3-1 to TRBJ2-2, with D hard to call. From germline, CDR1 is LGHDT and CDR2 YNNKEL (reference sequence). The CDR3 is 16 amino acids. V lost 6 bases and J lost 5, with 19 bases in between.